The rows below give T cell receptor beta chains drawn from one sample of a study of CD8+ T cells in alopecia areata. Assay: immunoSEQ multiplex PCR; the TCRdb copy retains only in-frame clones and omits some. Here the sample spans 150,000 or so clones, approximately 50% being singletons. Sequenced sample: CD4+ T cells sorted from blood. The receptors derive from a human donor with alopecia areata. The CDR3 runs from the conserved cysteine through the conserved F or W. D genes are given only for firm matches. The size field is filled for only some rows; it gives once, few, many or a size class.

CDR3 protein | CDR3 DNA | clone size | J gene | V gene | D gene
CAWSVSGGGEKLFF | TGTGCCTGGAGTGTATCGGGGGGCGGTGAAAAACTGTTTTTT | few | TRBJ1-4 | TRBV30 | NA
CASSPRPGTRPWFF | TGTGCCAGCAGCCCTCGCCCCGGGACACGACCTTGGTTCTTC | NA | TRBJ2-1 | TRBV7-9 | NA
CSAGQGDQYF | TGCAGCGCAGGACAGGGGGACCAGTATTTT | NA | TRBJ2-3 | TRBV29-1 | TRBD1
CASSPGPTFYGYTF | TGCGCCAGCAGCCCAGGACCGACTTTTTATGGCTACACCTTC | few | TRBJ1-2 | TRBV4-1 | NA
CASSLDRRTQYF | TGTGCCAGCAGCTTAGATAGGAGGACCCAGTACTTC | NA | TRBJ2-5 | TRBV11-2 | NA
CASSLADRETQYF | TGCGCCAGCAGCTTGGCCGACAGAGAGACCCAGTACTTC | once | TRBJ2-5 | TRBV5-1 | NA
CASTPRSGSRYNEQFF | TGTGCCAGCACCCCCAGGAGCGGGAGCAGGTACAATGAGCAGTTCTTC | NA | TRBJ2-1 | TRBV27 | TRBD2
CASTPETGTRGYTF | TGCGCCAGCACCCCAGAAACCGGGACACGGGGCTACACCTTC | NA | TRBJ1-2 | TRBV5-1 | NA
CASSFTTGGRGVF | TGTGCCAGCAGTTTTACTACGGGAGGCCGCGGGGTTTTC | NA | TRBJ2-7 | TRBV28 | TRBD2
CASTRSDTQYF | TGTGCCAGCACCCGTTCGGATACGCAGTATTTT | NA | TRBJ2-3 | TRBV27 | NA
CSAATWETQYF | TGCAGCGCCGCCACATGGGAGACCCAGTACTTC | few | TRBJ2-5 | TRBV29-1 | NA
CASSSGGEAKNIQYF | NA | NA | TRBJ2-4 | TRBV6-5 | NA
CASSRQLAGGADTQYF | TGTGCCAGCAGCCGACAATTAGCGGGTGGTGCAGATACGCAGTATTTT | few | TRBJ2-3 | TRBV7-3 | TRBD2
CASSIIGGTEAFF | TGTGCCAGTAGTATTATAGGGGGCACTGAAGCTTTCTTT | few | TRBJ1-1 | TRBV19 | NA
CAISPGQSFYEQYF | TGTGCCATCAGTCCGGGACAGTCTTTCTACGAGCAGTACTTC | NA | TRBJ2-7 | TRBV10-3 | TRBD1